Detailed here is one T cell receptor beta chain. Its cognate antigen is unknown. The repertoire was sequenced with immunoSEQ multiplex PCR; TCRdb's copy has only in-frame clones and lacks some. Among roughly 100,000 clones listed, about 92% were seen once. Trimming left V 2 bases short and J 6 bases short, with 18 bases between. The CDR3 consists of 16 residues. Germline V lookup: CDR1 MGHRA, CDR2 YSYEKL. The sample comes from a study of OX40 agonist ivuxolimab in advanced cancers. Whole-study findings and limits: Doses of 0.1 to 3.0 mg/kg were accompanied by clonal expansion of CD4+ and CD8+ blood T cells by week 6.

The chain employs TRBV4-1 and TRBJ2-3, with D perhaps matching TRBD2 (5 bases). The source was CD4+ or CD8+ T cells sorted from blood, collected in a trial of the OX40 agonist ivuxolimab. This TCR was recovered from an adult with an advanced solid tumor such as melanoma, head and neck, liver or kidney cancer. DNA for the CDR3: TGCGCCAGCAGCCAACCCCGGACTTCCCCGCGTGATACGCAGTATTTT. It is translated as CASSQPRTSPRDTQYF.